This passage covers 26 T cell receptor beta chains from one sample sequenced in a study of T-cell reconstitution after alpha-beta-depleted transplantation in children. The TCRbeta library was prepared with unique molecular identifiers. TCRdb used MiXCR to reprocess the PCR reads, holding one entry per CDR3 protein. The sample records 190,000 or so distinct CDR3 sequences, roughly 15% being singletons. The sequences come from PBMCs from the stem cell graft donor, collected from the stem cell graft. These receptor sequences come from a human donor who donated a stem cell graft to a child with acute lymphoblastic leukemia.

The rearrangement joins TRBV29-1 to TRBJ1-2; 8 nucleotides align to TRBD1. From germline, CDR1 is SQVTM and CDR2 ANQGSEA. The CDR3 is 11 amino acids. Trimming at V came to 5 bases and at J to 7 bases, leaving 3 bases not matched to a gene. The CDR3: CSVKDRVGYTF. CDR3 in DNA: TGCAGCGTTAAGGACAGGGTTGGCTACACCTTC.

This clonotype was detected many times. The genes are TRBV7-2 and TRBJ1-6, with 8 bases aligning to TRBD1. Germline V gene sequence: CDR1 SGHTA, CDR2 FQGNSA. V gave up 5 bases and J gave up 9 bases; unmatched junction bases: 9. The CDR3 is 15 residues long. CDR3 protein: CASSPGTGWGSPLHF. The DNA of the CDR3 is TGTGCCAGCAGCCCAGGGACAGGATGGGGTTCACCCCTCCACTTT.

This clonotype has a count of ten or more. The V gene is TRBV11-1, the J gene TRBJ2-3, with D maybe TRBD2 (6 bases). This CDR3 region has 19 residues. Trimming left V 2 bases short and J 4 bases short, with 25 bases between. CDR1 SGHAT and CDR2 FQDESV come from the germline V gene (reference sequence). CDR3 loop: CASSLPESTGGNHPDTQYF. CDR3 DNA: TGTGCCAGCAGCTTACCCGAATCGACTGGCGGGAACCATCCAGATACGCAGTATTTT.

This clonotype occurred many times. This rearrangement joins TRBV5-1 to TRBJ1-5, with 9 bases aligning to TRBD1. V gave up 0 bases and J gave up 1 base; unmatched junction bases: 11. This CDR3 has 19 residues. In germline, CDR1 is SGHRS, CDR2 YFSETQ. The CDR3 bases are TGCGCCAGCAGCTTGGGGGACAGGGAGAGGACTATAAGCAATCAGCCCCAGCATTTT. This codes for CASSLGDRERTISNQPQHF.

This clonotype was found many times. The CDR3 DNA is TGTGCCAGCAGCTTATCGGATGGGGAAAAACTGTTTTTT. Its protein product is CASSLSDGEKLFF. The rearrangement joins TRBV11-2 to TRBJ1-4; no clear D gene. The germline gives CDR1 SGHAT, CDR2 FQNNGV. The CDR3 extends over 13 amino acids. The ends were cut back, 2 bases at V and 8 bases at J, with 9 bases in the middle.

This clonotype was picked up many times. This chain joins TRBV29-1 and TRBJ1-1, with 8 bases fitting TRBD1. The junction had 5 bases not matched to a gene; V was cut back by 1 base and J by 4 bases. Germline assignment: CDR1 SQVTM and CDR2 ANQGSEA. The CDR3 sequence is 14 residues long. The CDR3 loop reads CSVEGQGWATEAFF. The CDR3 coding sequence is TGCAGCGTTGAAGGACAGGGGTGGGCCACTGAAGCTTTCTTT.

In this sample, this clonotype turned up many times. V gene TRBV5-1 combines with J gene TRBJ2-3; D uncertain. V lost 6 bases and J 4 bases, leaving 6 bases between the germline ends. This CDR3 spans 11 amino acids. Germline V gives CDR1 SGHRS, CDR2 YFSETQ. The CDR3 DNA is TGCGCCAGCAAGGAGTCAGATACGCAGTATTTT. Its protein product is CASKESDTQYF.

This clonotype was recorded at least ten times. V gene TRBV20-1 combines with J gene TRBJ2-1; 14 nucleotides line up with TRBD2. This CDR3 has 15 residues. Unmatched junction bases numbered 11, after V lost 6 bases and J lost 10 bases. Germline lookup yields CDR1 DFQATT and CDR2 SNEGSKA (reference sequence). CDR3 coding DNA: TGCAGTGCCTTAACGGGACTAGCGGGAGTTAGGGAGCAGTTCTTC. This sequence encodes CSALTGLAGVREQFF.

This clonotype was recorded at least ten times. The chain joins TRBV5-1 to TRBJ2-7; no reliable D call. Germline-derived CDR1 and CDR2 are SGHRS and YFSETQ. Deletions cut 4 bases from V and 2 bases from J, with 16 bases between. CDR3 size: 15 residues. CDR3 sequence: CASSVGLDGTYEQYF. The DNA of the CDR3 is TGCGCCAGCAGCGTCGGGCTAGACGGAACCTACGAGCAGTACTTC.

To note about this clonotype: This clone may be a read error of a much larger clone one base away. The J gene is TRBJ1-1, the V gene TRBV7-9; D gene unclear. Germline values: CDR1 SEHNR, CDR2 FQNEAQ (reference sequence). CDR3 length: 17 amino acids. CDR3 sequence (DNA): TGTGCCAGCAGCTTAGCGAGGGCAGGATTAATGAACACTGAAGCTTTATTT. It yields the protein CASSLARAGLMNTEALF. The variable domain in full, completed from reference TRBV7-9 and TRBJ1-1, reads DTGVSQNPRHKITKRGQNVTFRCDPISEHNRLYWYRQTLGQGPEFLTYFQNEAQLEKSRLLSDRFSAERPKGSFSTLEIQRTEQGDSAMYLCASSLARAGLMNTEALFGQGTRLTVV.

The chain uses TRBV6-2 or TRBV6-3 and TRBJ1-5, with no clear D. The CDR3 is 14 amino acids. The V end was cut by 4 bases, the J end by 4 bases, with 11 bases between. Germline V lookup: CDR1 MNHEY, CDR2 SVGEGT. CDR3 DNA sequence: TGTGCCAGCAGTTTGAGAATGGATAATCAGCCCCAGCATTTT. It encodes CASSLRMDNQPQHF.

Written as DNA, the CDR3 is TGCGCCAGCAGTGAGTCAAAGGGGATTAGGGGTTCCTCTGGGGCCAACGTCCTGACTTTC. This translates into CASSESKGIRGSSGANVLTF. The chain couples TRBV10-2 to TRBJ2-6, with D maybe TRBD1 (5 bases). The V gene lost 0 bases and the J gene lost 0 bases, with 18 bases spanning the gap. The CDR3 covers 20 residues. The V gene's germline CDR1 is WSHSY and CDR2 SAAADI.

Note on this clonotype: This may stem from a read error, because a much larger clone lies one nucleotide away. V usage is TRBV12-3 or TRBV12-4 and J usage is TRBJ1-1; no clear D. This CDR3 comprises 12 residues. Trimming shortened V by 6 bases and J by 11 bases, and 16 bases separated the two germline ends. The CDR3 reads CASSPRNGWAFF. The CDR3, as DNA: TGTGCCAGCAGCCCTCGTAATGGTTGGGCTTTCTTT.

This clonotype came up many times. This chain links TRBV10-2 with TRBJ1-1; D gene uncertain. CDR3 length: 16 residues. Germline lookup yields CDR1 WSHSY and CDR2 SAAADI. V was clipped by 2 bases and J by 0 bases, with 13 bases between them. The CDR3 bases are TGCGCCAGCAGTGAGCTTGCCGGGTACATGAACACTGAAGCTTTCTTT. Amino acid sequence: CASSELAGYMNTEAFF.

The V and J genes are TRBV5-1 and TRBJ2-2, with D unresolved. Germline CDR1 reads SGHRS; CDR2 reads YFSETQ. Trimming stripped 1 base from V and 3 bases from J, with 13 bases between. CDR3 length: 16 amino acids. The DNA of the CDR3 is TGCGCCAGCAGCTTGAACCAGATTGGGCACACCGGGGAGCTGTTTTTT. This encodes CASSLNQIGHTGELFF.

The chain recombines TRBV7-9 with TRBJ2-5, with 10 bases fitting TRBD2. V shed 1 base, J shed 2 bases, and the junction held 4 bases outside the gene matches. The CDR3 consists of 16 residues. Looked up from germline, CDR1 is SEHNR and CDR2 is FQNEAQ (reference sequence). Written as DNA, the CDR3 is TGTGCCAGCAGCTTAGGGGGACTAGCGTTACAAGAGACCCAGTACTTC. The encoded protein is CASSLGGLALQETQYF. Full variable domain (missing parts from reference TRBV7-9 and TRBJ2-5): DTGVSQNPRHKITKRGQNVTFRCDPISEHNRLYWYRQTLGQGPEFLTYFQNEAQLEKSRLLSDRFSAERPKGSFSTLEIQRTEQGDSAMYLCASSLGGLALQETQYFGPGTRLLVL.

This clonotype showed up just a few times. J is TRBJ1-2 and V is TRBV29-1; no clear D gene. V lost 0 bases to trimming and J lost 7 bases, with 3 bases between them. Per the germline V gene, CDR1 is SQVTM and CDR2 is ANQGSEA. The CDR3 is 10 residues long. In nucleotides, the CDR3 is TGCAGCGTTGAAGATCCTGGCTACACCTTC. It specifies CSVEDPGYTF. The full variable domain, with the rest looked up from reference TRBV29-1 and TRBJ1-2, is SAVISQKPSRDICQRGTSLTIQCQVDSQVTMMFWYRQQPGQSLTLIATANQGSEATYESGFVIDKFPISRPNLTFSTLTVSNMSPEDSSIYLCSVEDPGYTFGSGTRLTVV.

This clonotype was picked up a small number of times. The V and J genes are TRBV9 and TRBJ1-5; no definite D call. Germline CDR1 is SGDLS and CDR2 is YYNGEE. Between the trimmed V and J ends, which lost 2 bases and 0 bases, there was a span of 6 bases. The CDR3 has 14 residues. Here the CDR3 reads CASSVRGSNQPQHF. The CDR3 nucleotides read TGTGCCAGCAGCGTTCGGGGTAGCAATCAGCCCCAGCATTTT.

There are many counts of this clonotype. The V and J genes are TRBV6-5 and TRBJ2-1; the match to TRBD2 covers 7 bases. V dropped 8 bases and J dropped 7; count of bases not matched to a gene: 8. The CDR3 has 13 amino acids. The germline CDR1 and CDR2 sequences are MNHEY and SVGAGI. CDR3 protein: CASLSGMANEQFF. DNA for the CDR3: TGTGCCAGCCTAAGCGGGATGGCGAATGAGCAGTTCTTC.

This clonotype was detected a few times. The chain joins TRBV20-1 to TRBJ2-3, with a tentative D call TRBD2 (7 bases). The CDR3 is 13 residues long. V shed 2 bases and J shed 5 bases, with 11 bases lying between them. Germline V CDR1 and CDR2: DFQATT, SNEGSKA (reference sequence). The CDR3 is CSARTGGRDTQYF. The CDR3, as DNA: TGCAGTGCTAGAACCGGGGGGCGAGATACGCAGTATTTT.

The gene calls are TRBV20-1 and TRBJ2-3; D possibly uses TRBD1 or TRBD2 (6 bases each). This CDR3 region has 13 residues. Trimming left V 3 bases short and J 6 bases short, with 13 bases between. Germline V lookup: CDR1 DFQATT, CDR2 SNEGSKA (reference sequence). In DNA, the CDR3 is TGCAGTGCTAGCGGAGGGGGAGCGGATACGCAGTATTTT. Its protein is CSASGGGADTQYF.

This clonotype was seen ten or more times. The chain has TRBV5-1 and TRBJ2-4, with TRBD1 matching 9 bases. Germline values: CDR1 SGHRS, CDR2 YFSETQ. CDR3 size: 16 residues. V was pared by 4 bases and J by 2 bases, with 7 bases of the junction left unmatched. In DNA form, the CDR3 reads TGCGCCAGCAGCCGGGGACAGGGCTTGTCCAAAAACATTCAGTACTTC. This sequence encodes CASSRGQGLSKNIQYF.

The table lists this clonotype with a few counts. The gene calls are TRBV2 and TRBJ1-2; D may be TRBD1 (6 bases). CDR3 size: 13 residues. The germline gives CDR1 SNHLY, CDR2 FYNNEI. V was clipped by 2 bases and J by 5 bases, with 9 bases between them. The CDR3 nucleotides read TGTGCCAGCAGTGAAACAGGGCCATATGGCTACACCTTC. It yields the protein CASSETGPYGYTF. Based on the CDR3 plus reference TRBV2 and TRBJ1-2, the full variable domain is EPEVTQTPSHQVTQMGQEVILRCVPISNHLYFYWYRQILGQKVEFLVSFYNNEISEKSEIFDDQFSVERPDGSNFTLKIRSTKLEDSAMYFCASSETGPYGYTFGSGTRLTVV.

This clonotype was counted only a few times. This chain links TRBV6-5 with TRBJ1-2, with TRBD1 matching 7 bases. CDR1 MNHEY and CDR2 SVGAGI come from the germline V gene. V lost 2 bases and J lost 4; bases outside the gene matches: 4. The CDR3 consists of 14 residues. CDR3 DNA: TGTGCCAGCAGTTACGGGACAGCGAGCTATGGCTACACCTTC. It yields the protein CASSYGTASYGYTF.

Many counts were recorded for this clonotype. The chain links TRBV24-1 to TRBJ2-5; D may correspond to TRBD1 or TRBD2 (5 bases each). The CDR3 sequence is 16 residues long. The V and J ends lost 5 bases and 5 bases respectively, with 20 bases between them. The germline gives CDR1 KGHDR, CDR2 SFDVKD. CDR3 sequence: CATSGPGPSTQETQYF. CDR3 in DNA: TGTGCCACCAGTGGTCCGGGGCCTTCTACCCAGGAGACCCAGTACTTC.

This rearrangement joins TRBV19 to TRBJ2-7; a weak D match, TRBD2 (5 bases). Trimming left V 2 bases short and J 3 bases short, with 11 bases between. CDR1 and CDR2 (germline): LNHDA, SQIVND (reference sequence). The CDR3 covers 14 residues. In DNA form, the CDR3 reads TGTGCCAGTAGTATAAACGCGGGCCTCTACGAGCAGTACTTC. Its translation: CASSINAGLYEQYF.